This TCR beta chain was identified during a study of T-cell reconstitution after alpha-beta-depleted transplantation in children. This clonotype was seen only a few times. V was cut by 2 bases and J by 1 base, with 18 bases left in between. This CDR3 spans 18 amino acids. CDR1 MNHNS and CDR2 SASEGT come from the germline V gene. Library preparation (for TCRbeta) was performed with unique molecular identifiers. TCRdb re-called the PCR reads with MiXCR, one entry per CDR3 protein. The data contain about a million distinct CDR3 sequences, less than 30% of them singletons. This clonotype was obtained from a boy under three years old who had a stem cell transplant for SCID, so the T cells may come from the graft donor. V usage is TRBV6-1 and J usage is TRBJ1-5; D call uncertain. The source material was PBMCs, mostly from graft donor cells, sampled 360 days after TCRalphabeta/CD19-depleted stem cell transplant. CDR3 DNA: TGTGCCAGCAGTGAATGGCCACTTGCCCCCGAGAGCAATCAGCCCCAGCATTTT. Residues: CASSEWPLAPESNQPQHF.